Below are 12 T cell receptor beta chains sequenced from a single sample in a study of OX40 agonist ivuxolimab in advanced cancers. Preparation of the library involved the immunoSEQ multiplex PCR assay. Drawn from immuneACCESS, this table holds only the in-frame rearrangements with V and J called that TCRdb kept. Clones are partly lost; checked studies trace under half to an unresolved V gene and leave the rest unexplained. The sample profile shows about 21,000 clones; more than 70% of them were found once. The ten most abundant clones make up 11% of the sample. Source: CD4+ or CD8+ T cells sorted from blood, taken in a trial of the OX40 agonist ivuxolimab. The receptor set was obtained from an adult with an advanced solid tumor such as melanoma, head and neck, liver or kidney cancer.

The chain carries TRBV7-9 and TRBJ2-3; D is perhaps TRBD1 (6 bases). CDR1 and CDR2 from the germline V gene are SEHNR and FQNEAQ (reference sequence). Trimming stripped 5 bases from V and 0 bases from J, with 12 bases between. The CDR3 sequence is 15 residues long. CDR3 in DNA: TGTGCCAGCAGCCGACAGGTTTCTAGCACAGATACGCAGTATTTT. Translated, it gives CASSRQVSSTDTQYF.

The rearrangement links TRBV30 to TRBJ1-1; D remains ambiguous. Germline lookup yields CDR1 GTSNPN and CDR2 SVGIG (reference sequence). Trimming left V 0 bases short and J 7 bases short, with 6 bases between. This CDR3 spans 11 amino acids. This CDR3 is CAWSVLSEAFF. The CDR3 region has the DNA TGTGCCTGGAGTGTACTCAGTGAAGCTTTCTTT.

The V call is TRBV19, the J call TRBJ2-1; possibly TRBD1 for D (5 bases). The germline V and J ends were trimmed by 3 bases and 6 bases, with 18 bases remaining between them. Germline CDR1 and CDR2: LNHDA and SQIVND (reference sequence). The CDR3 runs to 16 residues. CDR3 region: CASSIGILRVGNEQFF. Written as DNA, the CDR3 is TGTGCCAGTAGTATCGGAATCCTCAGGGTTGGCAATGAGCAGTTCTTC.

This clone showed up just a few times. This chain connects TRBV27 to TRBJ2-3; a possible D gene is TRBD2 (6 bases). The CDR3 extends over 15 amino acids. Germline V gives CDR1 MNHEY, CDR2 SMNVEV (reference sequence). Deletions cut 6 bases from V and 2 bases from J, with 15 bases between. The CDR3 is CASRPMEGTTDTQYF. The CDR3 nucleotides are TGTGCCAGCAGACCTATGGAGGGAACCACAGATACGCAGTATTTT.

This clone is labeled medium-sized (0.01 to 0.1%). V gene TRBV28 combines with J gene TRBJ1-5; 9 bases are a match to TRBD1. Germline lookup yields CDR1 MDHEN and CDR2 SYDVKM. The CDR3 runs 14 residues. Trimming took 6 bases from V and 5 from J; bases not matched to a gene: 5. The CDR3 protein is CASSPDRGYQPQHF. The CDR3 bases are TGTGCCAGCAGCCCGGACAGGGGTTATCAGCCCCAGCATTTT. Full variable domain (rest looked up from reference TRBV28 and TRBJ1-5): DVKVTQSSRYLVKRTGEKVFLECVQDMDHENMFWYRQDPGLGLRLIYFSYDVKMKEKGDIPEGYSVSREKKERFSLILESASTNQTSMYLCASSPDRGYQPQHFGDGTRLSIL.

With regard to this clone: One end of the junction is discordant with germline, which a read error may explain. DNA of the CDR3: TGTGCCAGCAGCCCCTCGCATCGGACTAGCATGTACACTGAGCAGTTCTTC. As protein: CASSPSHRTSMYTEQFF. The genes are TRBV7-6 and TRBJ2-1, with 8 bases lining up with TRBD2. The germline V gene has CDR1 SGHVS and CDR2 FNYEAQ. The CDR3 runs to 17 residues.

This sequence joins TRBV19 and TRBJ2-1, with TRBD2 matching over 8 bases. The CDR3 consists of 14 residues. V shed 5 bases and J 3 bases; nucleotides not matched to a gene: 3. Germline CDR1 and CDR2: LNHDA and SQIVND (reference sequence). The CDR3 region is CASSAGGRYNEQFF. DNA for the CDR3: TGTGCCAGTAGTGCGGGGGGACGCTACAATGAGCAGTTCTTC.

V usage is TRBV6-6 and J usage is TRBJ1-1; 7 bases are a match to TRBD1. The germline V gene has CDR1 MNHNY and CDR2 SVGAGI (reference sequence). This CDR3 region has 11 residues. J gave up 8 bases and V 5 bases, and 2 bases lay outside the gene matches. CDR3 sequence reads: CASSVGGEAFF. CDR3 nucleotide sequence: TGTGCCAGCAGTGTAGGGGGCGAAGCTTTCTTT.

The chain has TRBV27 and TRBJ2-5; D gene unclear. V lost 5 bases and J lost 5, with 15 bases in between. Germline CDR1 MNHEY, CDR2 SMNVEV (reference sequence). The CDR3 loop spans 14 amino acids. In DNA, the CDR3 is TGTGCCAGCAGTAGTAGGAAGTCGGGCGAGACCCAGTACTTC. This translates into CASSSRKSGETQYF.

The rearrangement uses TRBV6-6 and TRBJ1-5, with D possibly matching TRBD1 (6 bases). Germline CDR1 MNHNY, CDR2 SVGAGI (reference sequence). This CDR3 is 15 amino acids long. The V end lost 6 bases, the J end lost 1 base, and 13 bases lay between the germline ends. The CDR3 DNA sequence: TGTGCCAGCAGGGGGGCCGGGGCAAGCAATCAGCCCCAGCATTTT. Its translation is CASRGAGASNQPQHF.

The chain has TRBV9 and TRBJ2-7, with TRBD2 as a possible D gene (5 bases). Germline CDR1 is SGDLS and CDR2 is YYNGEE. The germline V and J ends were trimmed by 7 bases and 5 bases, with 22 bases remaining between them. The CDR3 has 15 residues. CDR3 residues: CASSGSTTGIHEQYF. CDR3 sequence (DNA): TGTGCCAGCTCCGGCTCAACGACCGGGATCCACGAGCAGTACTTC.

V gene TRBV7-2 combines with J gene TRBJ2-3, with 12 bases fitting TRBD2. The CDR3 contains 16 residues. J was trimmed by 0 bases and V by 5 bases; bases with no gene match: 3. Germline values: CDR1 SGHTA, CDR2 FQGNSA. CDR3 in amino acids: CASSLGTSGSTDTQYF. Written as DNA, the CDR3 is TGTGCCAGCAGCCTTGGGACTAGCGGGAGCACAGATACGCAGTATTTT. Full variable domain (remainder filled in from reference TRBV7-2 and TRBJ2-3): GAGVSQSPSNKVTEKGKDVELRCDPISGHTALYWYRQSLGQGLEFLIYFQGNSAPDKSGLPSDRFSAERTGGSVSTLTIQRTQQEDSAVYLCASSLGTSGSTDTQYFGPGTRLTVL.